The sequence of this T cell receptor (beta chain) was determined in a study of shared clonotypes between healthy human individuals. TCRdb keeps only in-frame clones here, not all; method: immunoSEQ multiplex PCR. The sample carries hundreds of thousands of clones, around 77% recorded once. J was trimmed by 0 bases and V by 2 bases; bases with no gene match: 1. This CDR3 comprises 14 residues. Germline V gives CDR1 SGHRS, CDR2 YFSETQ. The sequenced material came from PBMCs. The chain joins TRBV5-1 to TRBJ1-1; 7 nucleotides line up with TRBD1. The TCR sequence derives from a middle-aged woman in good health. Some clones in this sample may be carry-over from other donors' samples. The CDR3 DNA sequence: TGCGCCAGCAGCTTCACAGGGGTGAACACTGAAGCTTTCTTT. Its translation: CASSFTGVNTEAFF.